A single sample gave rise to the 6 T cell receptor beta chains below, sequenced in a study of blood T cell repertoires in COVID-19. TCRdb keeps only in-frame clones here, not all; method: immunoSEQ multiplex PCR. The sample holds approximately 150,000 clones, 84% seen once. The sequenced sample consisted of PBMCs or T cells enriched from blood (not recorded which). These receptors were taken from a man aged 50 to 59 who had recovered from COVID-19.

This clone was seen more than once but under ten times. The gene calls are TRBV11-3 and TRBJ2-1; perhaps TRBD1 as D (5 bases). The CDR3 contains 16 residues. V dropped 0 bases and J dropped 6 bases, with 15 bases sitting between them. Germline CDR1 and CDR2: SGHNT and YENEEA. CDR3 protein: CASSLEMSAGSNEQFF. The CDR3 DNA reads as TGTGCCAGCAGCTTAGAGATGAGTGCAGGGTCCAATGAGCAGTTCTTC.

To note about this clone: Other DNA sequences in this specimen translate into the identical CDR3. V usage is TRBV29-1 and J usage is TRBJ1-1, with a tentative D call TRBD1 (5 bases). This CDR3 region has 12 residues. The germline gives CDR1 SQVTM, CDR2 ANQGSEA. With 2 bases removed from V and 7 bases from J, the gap between germline ends came to 11 bases. In DNA form, the CDR3 reads TGCAGCGTTGAAAGGGGCGGGGGTGAAGCTTTCTTT. Amino acids: CSVERGGGEAFF. The full variable domain, rest sourced from reference TRBV29-1 and TRBJ1-1, is SAVISQKPSRDICQRGTSLTIQCQVDSQVTMMFWYRQQPGQSLTLIATANQGSEATYESGFVIDKFPISRPNLTFSTLTVSNMSPEDSSIYLCSVERGGGEAFFGQGTRLTVV.

The rearrangement uses TRBV6-5 and TRBJ1-1; 7 nucleotides line up with TRBD1. Looked up from germline, CDR1 is MNHEY and CDR2 is SVGAGI. V lost 5 bases to trimming and J lost 10 bases; unmatched junction nucleotides: 7. The CDR3 is 12 amino acids. CDR3 amino acids: CASSNTPGGAFF. The CDR3 DNA follows: TGTGCCAGCAGTAATACCCCAGGGGGAGCTTTCTTT.

The CDR3 bases are TGTGCCAGCAGCCTCCGGGACAGGGGTTTGGACGAGCAGTACTTC. This codes for CASSLRDRGLDEQYF. The gene calls are TRBV3-1 (or the pseudogene TRBV3-2) and TRBJ2-7, with 10 bases fitting TRBD1. The CDR3 is 15 residues long. CDR1 is LGHDT, CDR2 YNNKEL, per germline (reference sequence). Trimming took 4 bases from V and 5 from J; bases not matched to a gene: 8.

This chain connects TRBV7-9 to TRBJ2-1; 10 bases match TRBD2. The CDR3 runs 15 residues. CDR1 is SEHNR, CDR2 FQNEAQ, per germline (reference sequence). With 5 bases clipped from V and 3 bases from J, the junction kept 4 bases outside the gene matches. CDR3 protein: CASSASGGYYNEQFF. CDR3 nucleotide sequence: TGTGCCAGCAGCGCTAGCGGGGGATACTACAATGAGCAGTTCTTC.

This rearrangement joins TRBV10-3 to TRBJ1-1; D gene unclear. Per germline, CDR1 ENHRY and CDR2 SYGVKD. Trimming shortened V by 10 bases and J by 1 base, and 10 bases separated the two germline ends. The CDR3 covers 12 residues. The DNA of the CDR3 is TGTGCCACGGGGTGGGAGAACACTGAAGCTTTCTTT. Encoded protein: CATGWENTEAFF.